Listed below are T cell receptor beta chains from one sample, sequenced in a study of control samples from healthy donors and cancer patients. Here immunoSEQ multiplex PCR was the method, and the copy in TCRdb shows in-frame clones only, minus some. The sample consists of about 170,000 clones, 93% of them appearing once. Specimen: blood. The receptors stem from a woman in her sixties in good health. The CDR3 runs from the conserved cysteine through the conserved F or W. A D gene is named only where the DNA matches it firmly. A clone size is listed for some rows: how often the clone was seen (once, few, many), or a class if it is expanded.

D	size	V	J	DNA	CDR3
TRBD1	.	TRBV19	TRBJ1-5	TGTGCCAGTAGTGGGCAGGGGGGGAATCAGCCCCAGCATTTT	CASSGQGGNQPQHF
.	.	TRBV6-5	TRBJ2-7	TGTGCCAGCAGTTACGGGCAGGGCAAGAACGAGCAGTACTTC	CASSYGQGKNEQYF
.	once	TRBV7-9	TRBJ1-4	TGTGCCAGCACTTACGGGGTGTTTGAAAAACTGTTTTTT	CASTYGVFEKLFF
.	.	TRBV6-2/TRBV6-3	TRBJ1-1	TGTGCCAGCAGTTACGTAGGGGAAACTGAAGCTTTCTTT	CASSYVGETEAFF
.	once	TRBV19	TRBJ1-1	TGTGCCAGTAGTAATCCAGGGCTGGGGAACACTGAAGCTTTCTTT	CASSNPGLGNTEAFF
.	.	TRBV27	TRBJ1-1	TGTGCCAGCTACAAAACGGAGTTAATGAACACTGAAGCTTTCTTT	CASYKTELMNTEAFF
TRBD1	.	TRBV15	TRBJ1-6	TGTGCCACCAGCGCGGACAGGGGAATTAATTCACCCCTCCACTTT	CATSADRGINSPLHF
.	once	TRBV18	TRBJ1-4	TGTGCCAGCTCTCGAATTGGGGCACCCCCAACTAATGAAAAACTGTTTTTT	CASSRIGAPPTNEKLFF
TRBD1	once	TRBV19	TRBJ2-1	TGTGCCACCATGGAGGAATCCGGGACAGGGGTTCTTGAGCAGTTCTTC	CATMEESGTGVLEQFF
.	.	TRBV19	TRBJ1-6	TGTGCCACCGCCGTGTTCTATAATTCACCCCTCCACTTT	CATAVFYNSPLHF
TRBD2	.	TRBV19	TRBJ2-3	TGTGCCAGTAGTTCCGCTAGCGGGGGGGCGGGAGATACGCAGTATTTT	CASSSASGGAGDTQYF
.	.	TRBV19	TRBJ1-4	TGTGCCAGTGGGGGAGAACCGAATGAAAAACTGTTTTTT	CASGGEPNEKLFF
.	.	TRBV19	TRBJ2-5	TGTGCCAGTAGTACAAAGACAGGTCAAGAGACCCAGTACTTC	CASSTKTGQETQYF
.	.	TRBV6-6	TRBJ2-7	TGTGCCAGCAGAAAAGGACAGTCGGTCTACGAGCAGTACTTC	CASRKGQSVYEQYF
.	.	TRBV7-9	TRBJ1-3	TGTGCCAGCAGCTTGTCTGGAAACACCATATATTTT	CASSLSGNTIYF
.	.	TRBV7-2	TRBJ1-6	TGTGCCAGCAGCTCAGGAGATCTCGGGGTGAATTCACCCCTCCACTTT	CASSSGDLGVNSPLHF
.	.	TRBV10-3	TRBJ1-3	TGTGCCGCTTCACCCGGGAGAAACACCATATATTTT	CAASPGRNTIYF
.	.	TRBV5-4	TRBJ2-5	TGTGCCAGCAGCTTGGGTGAAGCAGAGACCCAGTACTTC	CASSLGEAETQYF
.	.	TRBV11-2	TRBJ2-7	TGTGCCAGCAGCCCACTACAGGGTTCTCAACAGTACTTC	CASSPLQGSQQYF
TRBD2	.	TRBV10-3	TRBJ2-7	TGTGCCATCAGTGGACCTAAAGCGTCACCGGGAGGCGCCTACGAGCAGTACTTC	CAISGPKASPGGAYEQYF
TRBD2	.	TRBV11-2	TRBJ2-3	TGTGCCAGCAGCCCGGGACTAGGCATAGGTACGCAGTATTTT	CASSPGLGIGTQYF
.	once	TRBV24-1	TRBJ2-1	TGTGCCACCAGTGCCCGGGGGGCCTCCGATGAGCAGTTCTTC	CATSARGASDEQFF
.	.	TRBV27	TRBJ1-2	TGTGCCAACACTGGACAAGGTGGCTACACCTTC	CANTGQGGYTF
TRBD1	.	TRBV11-2	TRBJ2-7	TGTGCCAGCAGCGGGGACAGCGACCACTACGAGCAGTACTTC	CASSGDSDHYEQYF
TRBD2	.	TRBV19	TRBJ2-2	TGTGCCAGTAGTATTTTGGGACTAGTCAATGGCGGGGAGCTGTTTTTT	CASSILGLVNGGELFF
.	.	TRBV3-1/TRBV3-2	TRBJ1-2	TGTGCCAGCAGCCAAGATTTGGTCCAGCGCGGCTACACCTTC	CASSQDLVQRGYTF
TRBD2	.	TRBV9	TRBJ2-3	TGTGCCAGCAGTTTTAAGGCTAGCGGGGGGGTAGGTTTAGATACGCAGTATTTT	CASSFKASGGVGLDTQYF
TRBD1	.	TRBV28	TRBJ2-7	TGTGCCAGCAGTTCCGGGGCAGGGGGGCAGTACTTC	CASSSGAGGQYF
.	.	TRBV18	TRBJ2-5	TGTGCCAGCTCAGCAGCCAGCGGGCCCGAGGTGACCCAGTACTTC	CASSAASGPEVTQYF
.	once	TRBV15	TRBJ2-1	TGTGCCACCAGCAGAGGTGGTCGCAGCAGATCCTACAATGAGCAGTTCTTC	CATSRGGRSRSYNEQFF
.	.	TRBV3-1/TRBV3-2	TRBJ1-1	TGTGCCAGCAGCCAAGAGGGCGTGCCTGAAGCTTTCTTT	CASSQEGVPEAFF
.	.	TRBV10-3	TRBJ1-2	TGTGCCATCAGTGACTTACAGGGTGGCTATGGCTACACCTTC	CAISDLQGGYGYTF
TRBD1	.	TRBV7-8	TRBJ1-1	TGTGCCAGCAGCTTCCGGGACAGGGATACTGAAGCTTTCTTT	CASSFRDRDTEAFF
.	.	TRBV5-1	TRBJ1-2	TGCGCCAGCAGCTCCGGGACCAGTAGCGACTATGGCTACACCTTC	CASSSGTSSDYGYTF
.	.	TRBV20-1	TRBJ1-1	TGCAGTGCACCCGACACTGAAGCTTTCTTT	CSAPDTEAFF
TRBD1	.	TRBV6-2/TRBV6-3	TRBJ1-1	TGTGCCAGCAGTTACCGCCCGACAGGGGGAAGGACTGAAGCTTTCTTT	CASSYRPTGGRTEAFF
TRBD1	.	TRBV9	TRBJ2-2	TGTGCCAGCAGCGGAAGGACAGGGATTAGCACCGGGGAGCTGTTTTTT	CASSGRTGISTGELFF
TRBD1	.	TRBV29-1	TRBJ1-4	TGCAGCGTTGACGGGGGGCAGGGGGCCCTGGGGTCTGAAAAACTGTTTTTT	CSVDGGQGALGSEKLFF
TRBD1	.	TRBV19	TRBJ1-6	TGTGCCAGTACCTTGACAGGGCTAGGCTCACCCCTCCACTTT	CASTLTGLGSPLHF
TRBD1	.	TRBV18	TRBJ1-2	TGTGCCAGCTCACCGATGACAGGGGGGAACACCTTC	CASSPMTGGNTF
.	.	TRBV6-6	TRBJ2-7	TGTGCCAGCAGTTACAGTCAGGGGTGGTACTTC	CASSYSQGWYF
TRBD1	.	TRBV7-8	TRBJ2-1	TGTGCCAGCAGCCCAGGACAGGGATTTAACAATGAGCAGTTCTTC	CASSPGQGFNNEQFF
.	once	TRBV6-1	TRBJ1-2	TGTGCCAGCAGTGAAATGGTGCAAGGGATAGGCTATGGCTACACCTTC	CASSEMVQGIGYGYTF
TRBD2	.	TRBV30	TRBJ2-7	TGTGCCTGGAGTGTATGGGGACTAGCCGGCTCCTACGAGCAGTACTTC	CAWSVWGLAGSYEQYF
.	once	TRBV11-2	TRBJ1-5	TGTGCCAGCAGCTCCGCGGAAGGGATTGGGAGCAATCAGCCCCAGCATTTT	CASSSAEGIGSNQPQHF
.	.	TRBV6-2/TRBV6-3	TRBJ2-7	TGTGCCAGCAGTTACCCCGGACAATGGTTCCTCGAGCAGTACTTC	CASSYPGQWFLEQYF
.	.	TRBV19	TRBJ2-1	TGTGCCAGTAGTAATGCCCCGGGACGCTCCTACAATGAGCAGTTCTTC	CASSNAPGRSYNEQFF
.	.	TRBV12-3/TRBV12-4	TRBJ1-2	TGTGCCAGCAGTTTCGGCAGGATCTATGGCTACACCTTC	CASSFGRIYGYTF
.	once	TRBV18	TRBJ1-5	TGTGCCAGCTCACCACGGGAGGATCAGCCCCAGCATTTT	CASSPREDQPQHF